The rows below give T cell receptor beta chains drawn from one sample of a study of CD8 T cells in Susac syndrome. TCRdb re-derived calls from the immunoSEQ multiplex PCR reads in MiXCR, one entry per CDR3 protein. The sample yields about 300,000 distinct CDR3 sequences, approximately 85% seen once. Sequenced: CD8+ T cells from PBMCs. Receptors were obtained from a human donor with multiple sclerosis. CDR3s include the opening cysteine and the closing phenylalanine or tryptophan. D genes are given only for firm matches. A row's size may be missing; if present it is once, few, many or a size class.

TRBV29-1	NA	TRBJ2-7	NA	TGCAGCGTTGATGAAACGGGATCCTACGAGCAGTACTTC	CSVDETGSYEQYF
TRBV9	NA	TRBJ2-7	NA	TGTGCCAGCAGCGTTAGAGAGTCCTACTACGAGCAGTACTTC	CASSVRESYYEQYF
TRBV19	TRBD2	TRBJ2-1	NA	TGTGCCAGTAGTATTACTAGCGGGTACAATGAGCAGTTCTTC	CASSITSGYNEQFF
TRBV21-1	NA	TRBJ2-7	once	TGTGCCAGCCCCAAAGTCGTTGGATACGAGCAGTACTTC	CASPKVVGYEQYF
TRBV19	NA	TRBJ2-1	few	TGTGCCAGTAGTATGGGGGGAGTGGGTTACAATGAGCAGTTCTTC	CASSMGGVGYNEQFF
TRBV27	TRBD2	TRBJ2-7	NA	TGTGCCAGCAGTCTAAGCGGGAGTGGCCACGAGCAGTACTTC	CASSLSGSGHEQYF
TRBV4-3	TRBD2	TRBJ2-3	NA	TGCGCCAGCAGCCAAGTCGCGGGAGCAAGCACAGATACGCAGTATTTT	CASSQVAGASTDTQYF
TRBV5-6	NA	TRBJ1-1	NA	TGTGCCAGCAGCGGGGGACCCTACACTGAAGCTTTCTTT	CASSGGPYTEAFF
TRBV7-9	NA	TRBJ2-5	NA	TGTGCCAGCAGCTTAGCCCCCGGACAAGGAAGGACCCAGTACTTC	CASSLAPGQGRTQYF
TRBV4-3	TRBD2	TRBJ2-7	NA	TGCGCCAGCAGCCAGGACCGGGCTAGCGGGAGTATCGAGCAGTACTTC	CASSQDRASGSIEQYF
TRBV5-1	NA	TRBJ2-1	NA	TGCGCCAGCAACCTATTTGACAATGAGCAGTTCTTC	CASNLFDNEQFF
TRBV7-9	NA	TRBJ1-2	NA	TGTGCCAGCAGCTTAGGGCCGAGGACAGACGATAACTATAGCTACACCTTC	CASSLGPRTDDNYSYTF
TRBV11-2	NA	TRBJ2-7	few	TGTGCCAGCAGCTTTGGGACGCTGGCCTACGAGCAGTACTTC	CASSFGTLAYEQYF
TRBV28	NA	TRBJ1-4	NA	TGTGCCAGCAGCCTCCGGCGGGATTCAGAAAAACTGTTTTTT	CASSLRRDSEKLFF
TRBV6-2/TRBV6-3	TRBD1	TRBJ1-1	NA	TGTGCCAGCAGTTACTCCCAGACAGGGGACACTGAAGCTTTCTTT	CASSYSQTGDTEAFF
TRBV6-1	TRBD1	TRBJ2-1	NA	TGTGCCAGCAGTGAAGGAAGGGGGCTAGCTTCCTACAATGAGCAGTTCTTC	CASSEGRGLASYNEQFF
TRBV24-1	TRBD1	TRBJ2-7	NA	TGTGCCACCAGTGACTCATCGACAGGGCCCTACGAGCAGTACTTC	CATSDSSTGPYEQYF
TRBV3-1	NA	TRBJ1-1	NA	TGTGCCAGCAGCCCGCCGGGCTCGTACACTGAAGCTTTCTTT	CASSPPGSYTEAFF
TRBV28	NA	TRBJ2-1	NA	TGTGCCAGCAGTTCCACCACCTACAATGAGCAGTTCTTC	CASSSTTYNEQFF
TRBV7-9	TRBD2	TRBJ2-1	NA	TGTGCCAGCAACCCGGGACTAGCGGGGCACAATGAGCAGTTCTTC	CASNPGLAGHNEQFF
TRBV12-3/TRBV12-4	NA	TRBJ1-3	NA	TGTGCCAGCAGTTTGTCTTCTCTTGAGGGCCCTGGAAACACCATATATTTT	CASSLSSLEGPGNTIYF
TRBV29-1	NA	TRBJ1-4	NA	TGCAGCACCTGGACTCTCGGGAATGAAAAACTGTTTTTT	CSTWTLGNEKLFF
TRBV2	NA	TRBJ2-2	NA	TGTGCCAGCAGTGAATCCCTCGACCCGGGACTCTCAACCGGGGAGCTGTTTTTT	CASSESLDPGLSTGELFF
TRBV7-6	NA	TRBJ2-3	once	TGTGCCAGCAGCTTCAATGGGGGAAGAACAGATACGCAGTATTTT	CASSFNGGRTDTQYF
TRBV5-3	TRBD2	TRBJ2-1	once	TGTGCCAGAAGCGACGATAGCGGGAGGGAACCCTACAATGAGCAGTTCTTC	CARSDDSGREPYNEQFF
TRBV29-1	TRBD2	TRBJ2-1	NA	TGCAGCGTTGAAGGGACAGAGATAGGACTAGCGGGGAACTACAATGAGCAGTTCTTC	CSVEGTEIGLAGNYNEQFF
TRBV2	NA	TRBJ1-2	NA	TGTGCCAGCAGTCCTGGGCCGGGCTACTATGGCTACACCTTC	CASSPGPGYYGYTF
TRBV18	TRBD2	TRBJ2-5	NA	TGTGCCAGCTCACCACCCGGACTAGAGTGGGAGACCCAGTACTTC	CASSPPGLEWETQYF
TRBV10-3	NA	TRBJ2-7	NA	TGTGCCATCAGTGATATCGAGGGGTCGGACGAGCAGTACTTC	CAISDIEGSDEQYF
TRBV28	NA	TRBJ1-1	NA	TGTGCCAACTCTGATCGGCTCGACACTGAAGCTTTCTTT	CANSDRLDTEAFF
TRBV7-6	TRBD1	TRBJ1-1	NA	TGTGCCAGCAGCTTAGCAACCCCGACAGGGTTAGGCACTGAAGCTTTCTTT	CASSLATPTGLGTEAFF
TRBV5-1	NA	TRBJ2-1	NA	TGCGCCAGCAGCTCTACTGCCGGGACGGCTTACAATGAGCAGTTCTTC	CASSSTAGTAYNEQFF
TRBV7-9	NA	TRBJ2-7	NA	TGTGCCGGCAGCGGCCCGGGACTCCCCTACGAGCAGTACTTC	CAGSGPGLPYEQYF
TRBV27	TRBD1	TRBJ2-3	NA	TGTGCCAGCAGTTTATTGGGGACAGGGATAGGCACAGATACGCAGTATTTT	CASSLLGTGIGTDTQYF
TRBV3-1	TRBD2	TRBJ2-1	NA	TGTGCCAGCAGCCTCCCGGGACTAGCGCCTGAGCAGTTCTTC	CASSLPGLAPEQFF
TRBV27	NA	TRBJ1-1	few	TGTGCCAGCAGTTTAGGATGGGGAACTGAAGCTTTCTTT	CASSLGWGTEAFF
TRBV28	NA	TRBJ1-5	NA	TGTGCCAGCAGAACCCACGGGGGCGCGGGCAATCAGCCCCAGCATTTT	CASRTHGGAGNQPQHF
TRBV14	NA	TRBJ2-7	NA	TGTGCCAGCAGCCAAGATAGTAACGGGGCGTACGAGCAGTACTTC	CASSQDSNGAYEQYF
TRBV19	NA	TRBJ2-1	NA	TGTGCCAGTAGTATGGTAGTAACCGATGAGCAGTTCTTC	CASSMVVTDEQFF
TRBV4-3	TRBD2	TRBJ2-5	NA	TGCGCCAGCAGCCAAGATCTGGCTAGCGGGAGGTGGGGAGAGACCCAGTACTTC	CASSQDLASGRWGETQYF
TRBV9	NA	TRBJ2-3	NA	TGTGCCAGCAGCGACCCAGGGAGCACAGATACGCAGTATTTT	CASSDPGSTDTQYF
TRBV10-2	NA	TRBJ2-3	few	TGCGCCAGCAGTCTGAGCGCAGATACGCAGTATTTT	CASSLSADTQYF
TRBV5-8	NA	TRBJ2-1	NA	TGTGCCAGCAACCCTTCCAATGAGCAGTTCTTC	CASNPSNEQFF
TRBV7-9	TRBD1	TRBJ2-5	few	TGTGCCAGCAGCGCACCGGGACAGGGAGAAGAGACCCAGTACTTC	CASSAPGQGEETQYF